These 17 T cell receptor beta chains came from one sample sequenced in a study of cytomegalovirus exposure and HLA in healthy donors. This PCR relied on a set of 60 Vbeta primers and 13 Jbeta primers. Measured with immunoSEQ multiplex PCR; TCRdb has only the in-frame clones, and not every one. This table holds around 130,000 clones, about 80% found once. Specimen: PBMCs. Receptor source: a girl aged 2-10 years in good health and CMV-seronegative.

J is TRBJ2-6 and V is TRBV2; D is possibly TRBD1 (7 bases). The germline CDR1 and CDR2 sequences are SNHLY and FYNNEI. Between the trimmed V and J ends, which lost 5 bases and 1 base, there was a span of 12 bases. This CDR3 contains 16 residues. DNA for the CDR3: TGTGCCAGCAGTTCCCAGGGGGGTTCTGGGGCCAACGTCCTGACTTTC. As protein: CASSSQGGSGANVLTF. The variable domain in full, with the rest retrieved from reference TRBV2 and TRBJ2-6, is EPEVTQTPSHQVTQMGQEVILRCVPISNHLYFYWYRQILGQKVEFLVSFYNNEISEKSEIFDDQFSVERPDGSNFTLKIRSTKLEDSAMYFCASSSQGGSGANVLTFGAGSRLTVL.

The chain recombines TRBV12-5 with TRBJ1-1; 8 nucleotides match TRBD1. The V segment lost 5 bases and the J segment 4 bases; nucleotides outside the gene matches: 9. Germline V gives CDR1 LGHNT, CDR2 FRNRAP. The CDR3 is 15 residues long. The CDR3 loop reads CASGRGQGAITEAFF. The CDR3 DNA reads TGTGCTAGTGGTCGGGGGCAGGGGGCGATCACTGAAGCTTTCTTT.

This chain links TRBV7-6 with TRBJ2-1; 9 bases map to TRBD2. Germline V gene lookup returns CDR1 SGHVS and CDR2 FNYEAQ. Trimming at V came to 0 bases and at J to 3 bases, leaving 0 bases not matched to a gene. This CDR3 has 15 residues. As DNA, the CDR3 is TGTGCCAGCAGCTTAGCGACTAGCGGCTACAATGAGCAGTTCTTC. Amino acids: CASSLATSGYNEQFF.

The chain carries TRBV14 and TRBJ2-7, with D perhaps matching TRBD2 (6 bases). The V end lost 4 bases, the J end lost 3 bases, and 10 bases lay between the germline ends. CDR3 length: 13 amino acids. The germline V gene encodes CDR1 SGHDN and CDR2 FVKESK. The CDR3 reads CASSRLGGYEQYF. The CDR3 bases are TGTGCCAGCAGCCGCCTGGGGGGCTACGAGCAGTACTTC. Full variable domain (rest looked up from reference TRBV14 and TRBJ2-7): EAGVTQFPSHSVIEKGQTVTLRCDPISGHDNLYWYRRVMGKEIKFLLHFVKESKQDESGMPNNRFLAERTGGTYSTLKVQPAELEDSGVYFCASSRLGGYEQYFGPGTRLTVT.

This CDR3 is CASSRGLAGGNEQFF. CDR3 bases: TGTGCCAGCTCACGCGGACTAGCGGGAGGGAATGAGCAGTTCTTC. J is TRBJ2-1 and V is TRBV18; 15 positions agree with TRBD2. The CDR3 covers 15 residues. With V trimmed by 4 bases and J by 7 bases, 2 bases remained unmatched. Germline lookup yields CDR1 KGHSH and CDR2 LQKENI.

This clone has a single count. The V and J genes are TRBV2 and TRBJ1-2; 7 bases match TRBD1. Trimming at V came to 7 bases and at J to 8 bases, leaving 10 bases not matched to a gene. Germline values: CDR1 SNHLY, CDR2 FYNNEI. There are 13 residues in the CDR3. The CDR3 region is CASKDRDFGGYTF. In DNA, the CDR3 is TGTGCCAGCAAAGACAGGGATTTCGGGGGCTACACCTTC.

In this sample, this clone turned up a few times. The CDR3 here is CAWSVASRLNEQFF. The CDR3 DNA is TGTGCCTGGAGTGTGGCTAGCAGACTCAATGAGCAGTTCTTC. The chain is built from TRBV30 and TRBJ2-1, with a possible D match to TRBD2 (5 bases). V lost 0 bases to trimming and J lost 6 bases, with 12 bases between them. The CDR3 consists of 14 residues. The germline gives CDR1 GTSNPN, CDR2 SVGIG (reference sequence).

This clone came up once. This chain links TRBV9 with TRBJ2-3; tentatively, D is TRBD1 (5 bases). The CDR3 runs 15 residues. V lost 6 bases, J lost 4 bases, and 18 bases lay in between. Per germline, CDR1 SGDLS and CDR2 YYNGEE. The CDR3 reads CASTPMGQPADTQYF. The CDR3 bases are TGTGCCAGCACCCCGATGGGGCAGCCGGCAGATACGCAGTATTTT.

This rearrangement joins TRBV29-1 to TRBJ2-5; unclear D gene. The J call may be faulty, since TRBJ2-7 better matches the DNA end. Germline CDR1 is SQVTM and CDR2 is ANQGSEA. This CDR3 comprises 12 residues. The CDR3 loop reads CSVEDNSYEQYF. The CDR3 nucleotides are TGCAGCGTTGAAGACAACTCCTACGAGCAGTACTTC.

The chain recombines TRBV6-1 with TRBJ2-2; TRBD1 matches at 8 bases. Germline lookup yields CDR1 MNHNS and CDR2 SASEGT. The CDR3 is made up of 16 amino acids. Germline trimming cut 3 bases from V and 1 base from J; bases unmatched to any gene: 4. In DNA, the CDR3 is TGTGCCAGCAGTGAGCCGGGACAGGTGAACACCGGGGAGCTGTTTTTT. This encodes CASSEPGQVNTGELFF.

The chain links TRBV13 to TRBJ2-5; 9 bases agree with TRBD2. Germline-derived CDR1 and CDR2 are PRHDT and FYEKMQ (reference sequence). The V segment lost 2 bases and the J segment 5 bases; nucleotides outside the gene matches: 12. There are 17 residues in the CDR3. CDR3 bases: TGTGCCAGCAGCTTAACGGCGGGGGGGCCGAGTGATGAGACCCAGTACTTC. Residues: CASSLTAGGPSDETQYF.

The chain carries TRBV28 and TRBJ1-1; D remains unclear. The CDR3 covers 14 residues. Germline V gene lookup returns CDR1 MDHEN and CDR2 SYDVKM. Trimming removed 6 bases from V and 5 bases from J, with 16 bases in between. CDR3 sequence reads: CASSPPSGRTEAFF. CDR3 in DNA: TGTGCCAGCAGCCCCCCTTCGGGGAGGACTGAAGCTTTCTTT.

V gene TRBV14 combines with J gene TRBJ2-3, with 10 bases fitting TRBD2. V dropped 6 bases and J dropped 4; count of bases not matched to a gene: 4. The length of the CDR3 is 14 residues. Germline CDR1 reads SGHDN; CDR2 reads FVKESK. Here the CDR3 DNA reads TGTGCCAGCAGGCTAGCGGGAGCCGCAGATACGCAGTATTTT. Protein product: CASRLAGAADTQYF.

The chain has TRBV19 and TRBJ2-4; 7 bases agree with TRBD2. CDR3 length: 16 amino acids. From germline, CDR1 is LNHDA and CDR2 SQIVND (reference sequence). V shed 6 bases and J 7 bases; nucleotides not matched to a gene: 15. CDR3 nucleotides: TGTGCCAGTAGCCCATGGGAGGGTCCGGCGAGGAACATTCAGTACTTC. This gives the protein CASSPWEGPARNIQYF.

The chain combines TRBV7-9 with TRBJ2-7, with D unresolved. V lost 2 bases and J lost 1, with 9 bases in between. Per germline, CDR1 SEHNR and CDR2 FQNEAQ (reference sequence). CDR3 length: 14 amino acids. As DNA, the CDR3 is TGTGCCAGCAGCTTACGCACGGAGTCCTACGAGCAGTACTTC. Residues: CASSLRTESYEQYF.

The chain recombines TRBV2 with TRBJ2-1; 9 nucleotides match TRBD2. Trimming at V came to 7 bases and at J to 15 bases, leaving 16 bases not matched to a gene. The CDR3 runs to 14 residues. In germline, CDR1 is SNHLY, CDR2 FYNNEI. The CDR3 bases are TGTGCCAGCAAGGAGGCTAGCGGGATACCCTCCTTGTTCTTC. Translated, it gives CASKEASGIPSLFF.

The chain joins TRBV28 to TRBJ2-5; 8 bases agree with TRBD1. CDR3 length: 16 residues. The V gene end was trimmed by 3 bases and the J gene end by 4 bases; junction bases not matched to a gene: 10. Germline CDR1 and CDR2: MDHEN and SYDVKM. CDR3 DNA: TGTGCCAGCAGTTTTATGGGGGCAGGGGGCAGAGAGACCCAGTACTTC. This sequence encodes CASSFMGAGGRETQYF.